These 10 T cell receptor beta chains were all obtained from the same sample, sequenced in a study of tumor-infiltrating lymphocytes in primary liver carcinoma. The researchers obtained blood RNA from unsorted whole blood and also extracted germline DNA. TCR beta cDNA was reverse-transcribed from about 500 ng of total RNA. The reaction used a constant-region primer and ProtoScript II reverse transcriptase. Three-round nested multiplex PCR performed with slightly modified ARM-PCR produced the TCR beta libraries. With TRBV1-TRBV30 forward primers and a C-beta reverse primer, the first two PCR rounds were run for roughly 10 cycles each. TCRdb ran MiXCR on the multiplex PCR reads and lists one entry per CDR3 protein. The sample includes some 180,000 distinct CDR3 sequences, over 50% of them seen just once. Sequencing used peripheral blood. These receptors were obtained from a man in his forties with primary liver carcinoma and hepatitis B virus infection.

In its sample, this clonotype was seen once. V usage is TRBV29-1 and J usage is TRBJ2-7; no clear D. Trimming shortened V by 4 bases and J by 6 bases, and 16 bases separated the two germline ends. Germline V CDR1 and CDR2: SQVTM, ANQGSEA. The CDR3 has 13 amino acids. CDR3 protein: CSVVSQELGEQYF. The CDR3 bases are TGCAGCGTTGTGAGCCAGGAACTGGGCGAGCAGTACTTC.

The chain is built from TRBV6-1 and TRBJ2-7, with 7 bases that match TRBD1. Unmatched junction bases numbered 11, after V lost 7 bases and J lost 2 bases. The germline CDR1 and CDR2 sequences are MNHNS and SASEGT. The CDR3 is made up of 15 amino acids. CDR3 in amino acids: CASIRGQDLTYEQYF. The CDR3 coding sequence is TGTGCCAGCATCCGAGGACAGGATCTTACCTACGAGCAGTACTTC.

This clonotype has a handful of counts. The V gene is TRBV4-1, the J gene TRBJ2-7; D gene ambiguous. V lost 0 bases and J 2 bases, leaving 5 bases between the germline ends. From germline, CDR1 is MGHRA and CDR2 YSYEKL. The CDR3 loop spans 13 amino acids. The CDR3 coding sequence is TGCGCCAGCAGCCAAGAGGCCCCCTACGAGCAGTACTTC. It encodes CASSQEAPYEQYF.

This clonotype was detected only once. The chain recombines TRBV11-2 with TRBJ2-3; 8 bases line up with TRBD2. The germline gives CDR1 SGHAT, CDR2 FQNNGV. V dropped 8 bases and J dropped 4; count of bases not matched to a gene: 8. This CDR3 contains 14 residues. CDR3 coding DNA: TGTGCCAGCGACTTGGGACTAGTCTCAGATACGCAGTATTTT. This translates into CASDLGLVSDTQYF.

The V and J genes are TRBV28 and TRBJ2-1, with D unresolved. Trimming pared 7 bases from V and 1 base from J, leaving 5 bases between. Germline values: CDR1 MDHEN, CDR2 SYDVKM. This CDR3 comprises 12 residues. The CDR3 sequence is CASITSYNEQFF. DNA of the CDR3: TGTGCCAGCATAACGTCCTACAATGAGCAGTTCTTC.

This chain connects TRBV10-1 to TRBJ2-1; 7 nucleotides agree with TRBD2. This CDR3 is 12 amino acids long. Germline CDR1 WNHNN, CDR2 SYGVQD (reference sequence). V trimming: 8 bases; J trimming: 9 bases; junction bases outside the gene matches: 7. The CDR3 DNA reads TGCGCCAGCGGATGGGGCGGGGGTGAGCAGTTCTTC. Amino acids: CASGWGGGEQFF.

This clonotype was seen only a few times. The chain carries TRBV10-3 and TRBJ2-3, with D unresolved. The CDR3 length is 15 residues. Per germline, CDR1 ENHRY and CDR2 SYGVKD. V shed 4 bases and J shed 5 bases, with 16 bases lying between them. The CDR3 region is CAISGGTPPGDTQYF. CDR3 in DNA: TGTGCCATCAGTGGTGGTACCCCACCCGGAGATACGCAGTATTTT.

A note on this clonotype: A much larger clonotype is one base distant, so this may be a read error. The CDR3 region is CSVAASPRELFF. For the CDR3, the DNA is TGCAGCGTTGCGGCTAGCCCCAGGGAGCTGTTTTTT. The chain recombines TRBV29-1 with TRBJ2-2, with D perhaps TRBD2 (5 bases). Per germline, CDR1 SQVTM and CDR2 ANQGSEA. Trimming stripped 4 bases from V and 9 bases from J, with 12 bases between. The CDR3 runs 12 residues.

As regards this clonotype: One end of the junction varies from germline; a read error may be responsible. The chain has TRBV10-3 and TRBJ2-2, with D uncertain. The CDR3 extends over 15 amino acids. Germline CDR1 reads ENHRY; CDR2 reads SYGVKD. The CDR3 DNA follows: TGTGCCATCAACGGTCCCAGGTCGAATACCGGGGAGCTGTTTTTT. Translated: CAINGPRSNTGELFF.

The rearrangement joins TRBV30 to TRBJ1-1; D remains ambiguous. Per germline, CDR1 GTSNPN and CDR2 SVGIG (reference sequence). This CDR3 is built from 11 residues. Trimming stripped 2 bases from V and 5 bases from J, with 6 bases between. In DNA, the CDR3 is TGTGCCTGGAGTATCGGTACTGAAGCTTTCTTT. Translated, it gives CAWSIGTEAFF. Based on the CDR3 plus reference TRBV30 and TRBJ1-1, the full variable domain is SQTIHQWPATLVQPVGSPLSLECTVEGTSNPNLYWYRQAAGRGLQLLFYSVGIGQISSEVPQNLSASRPQDRQFILSSKKLLLSDSGFYLCAWSIGTEAFFGQGTRLTVV.